A single sample is the source of the 32 T cell receptor beta chains below, sequenced in a study of blood T cell repertoires in COVID-19. Measured with immunoSEQ multiplex PCR; TCRdb has only the in-frame clones, and not every one. The table has about 340,000 clones, 88% seen once. Sequencing was performed on peripheral blood. The receptors here all came from a woman aged 70-85 years with COVID-19, enrolled during active disease.

The V gene is TRBV5-8, the J gene TRBJ1-1; TRBD1 agrees at 8 bases. V shed 0 bases and J 3 bases; nucleotides not matched to a gene: 7. The CDR3 contains 16 residues. CDR1 and CDR2 from the germline V gene are SGHTS and YDEGEE. The CDR3 protein is CASSLEAGGLYTEAFF. As DNA, the CDR3 is TGTGCCAGCAGCTTGGAGGCAGGGGGCCTGTACACTGAAGCTTTCTTT.

This chain links TRBV19 with TRBJ2-7, with D uncertain. Between the trimmed V and J ends, which lost 1 base and 3 bases, there was a span of 7 bases. CDR3 length equals 13 residues. From germline, CDR1 is LNHDA and CDR2 SQIVND (reference sequence). The CDR3 protein is CASSIATGYEQYF. For the CDR3, the DNA is TGTGCCAGTAGTATAGCTACGGGCTACGAGCAGTACTTC.

The chain joins TRBV29-1 to TRBJ2-7; 9 nucleotides agree with TRBD1. The CDR3 loop spans 14 amino acids. The trim removed 0 bases at V and 4 bases at J, leaving 4 bases unmatched. Germline V gene sequence: CDR1 SQVTM, CDR2 ANQGSEA. This chain's CDR3 is CSVEETGGAYEQYF. CDR3 DNA: TGCAGCGTTGAAGAAACAGGGGGCGCGTACGAGCAGTACTTC.

The chain uses TRBV6-6 and TRBJ2-7; perhaps TRBD1 as D (5 bases). The CDR3 covers 13 residues. Germline loops: CDR1 MNHNY, CDR2 SVGAGI (reference sequence). V was trimmed by 5 bases and J by 2 bases, leaving 10 bases between them. CDR3 nucleotides: TGTGCCAGCAGTCGCCAGGGTCCCTACGAGCAGTACTTC. Protein product: CASSRQGPYEQYF.

The gene calls are TRBV19 and TRBJ2-3; TRBD2 matches at 15 bases. From germline, CDR1 is LNHDA and CDR2 SQIVND (reference sequence). Trimming cost V 5 bases and J 8 bases; bases outside gene matches: 14. The length of the CDR3 is 18 residues. The CDR3 loop is CASSLWTSGGVGSVTQYF. The CDR3, as DNA: TGTGCCAGTAGTCTCTGGACTAGCGGGGGGGTCGGATCCGTTACGCAGTATTTT.

The rearrangement joins TRBV9 to TRBJ2-3; TRBD2 aligns across 11 bases. Germline values: CDR1 SGDLS, CDR2 YYNGEE. The CDR3 is made up of 16 amino acids. V dropped 2 bases and J dropped 5; count of bases not matched to a gene: 7. Here the CDR3 reads CASSVLAGGPGDTQYF. As DNA, the CDR3 is TGTGCCAGCAGCGTCCTAGCGGGGGGCCCGGGAGATACGCAGTATTTT.

CDR3 DNA sequence: TGTGCCAGCAGCTTATCTCGACTAGCGGGGACCTACGAGCAGTACTTC. It yields the protein CASSLSRLAGTYEQYF. The rearrangement links TRBV11-2 to TRBJ2-7; TRBD2 matches at 11 bases. Germline V lookup: CDR1 SGHAT, CDR2 FQNNGV. The CDR3 is 16 residues long. After removal of 2 bases from V and 2 bases from J, the junction contained 5 bases not matched to a gene.

The chain carries TRBV24-1 and TRBJ2-1, with D maybe TRBD1 (6 bases). CDR1 and CDR2 (germline): KGHDR, SFDVKD. The CDR3 loop spans 13 amino acids. Trimming shortened V by 4 bases and J by 12 bases, and 15 bases separated the two germline ends. The CDR3 DNA reads as TGTGCCACCAGTGAATATCAGGGGAAAGGGCAGTTCTTC. This codes for CATSEYQGKGQFF.

This clone was picked up one time. V is TRBV7-2 and J is TRBJ2-4; TRBD2 aligns across 7 bases. V trimming: 3 bases; J trimming: 6 bases; junction bases outside the gene matches: 8. CDR3 length: 15 residues. Germline CDR1 and CDR2: SGHTA and FQGNSA. CDR3 amino acids: CASSLLSLAANIQYF. The CDR3 DNA reads TGTGCCAGCAGCTTGCTGTCGCTAGCGGCAAACATTCAGTACTTC.

V gene TRBV5-4 combines with J gene TRBJ1-1, with D tentatively TRBD1 (5 bases). CDR1 and CDR2 (germline): SGHNT, YYREEE (reference sequence). The ends were cut back, 0 bases at V and 10 bases at J, with 10 bases in the middle. The CDR3 totals 12 residues. CDR3 residues: CASSLGVGGAFF. CDR3 nucleotides: TGTGCCAGCAGCTTGGGTGTGGGGGGAGCTTTCTTT.

The chain carries TRBV7-9 and TRBJ2-2; TRBD1 is a possible D gene (6 bases). Trimming stripped 5 bases from V and 1 base from J, with 8 bases between. The CDR3 loop spans 14 amino acids. Germline CDR1 reads SEHNR; CDR2 reads FQNEAQ (reference sequence). CDR3 sequence (DNA): TGTGCCAGCAGCCGACAGGAGAACACCGGGGAGCTGTTTTTT. Translating it yields CASSRQENTGELFF.

This rearrangement joins TRBV24-1 to TRBJ2-1, with TRBD2 identical over 7 bases. This CDR3 is 14 amino acids long. The V gene's germline CDR1 is KGHDR and CDR2 SFDVKD. Trimming removed 5 bases from V and 5 bases from J; junction bases left unmatched: 5. The CDR3 sequence is CATSVGTIHNEQFF. As DNA, the CDR3 is TGTGCCACCAGTGTTGGGACTATCCACAATGAGCAGTTCTTC.

This sequence joins TRBV6-2 or TRBV6-3 and TRBJ1-5, with 9 bases matching TRBD1. The CDR3 is 17 amino acids. V lost 4 bases and J lost 3; bases outside the gene matches: 10. CDR1 is MNHEY and CDR2 is SVGEGT in the germline V gene. The CDR3 DNA follows: TGTGCCAGCAGTTTTGAGTCCGGGACAGGGAACAATCAGCCCCAGCATTTT. It codes for CASSFESGTGNNQPQHF.

This chain joins TRBV6-5 and TRBJ1-1; perhaps TRBD1 as D (5 bases). Germline V gives CDR1 MNHEY, CDR2 SVGAGI. CDR3 length equals 14 residues. Trimming shortened V by 7 bases and J by 1 base, and 13 bases separated the two germline ends. For the CDR3, the DNA is TGTGCCAGCACATCGGTAGGGGCGAACACTGAAGCTTTCTTT. It is translated as CASTSVGANTEAFF.

The chain links TRBV14 to TRBJ2-7, with 10 nucleotides matching TRBD2. Germline trimming cut 4 bases from V and 3 bases from J; bases unmatched to any gene: 9. The CDR3 loop spans 16 amino acids. Germline assignment: CDR1 SGHDN and CDR2 FVKESK. CDR3: CASSPLSGTSVYEQYF. The CDR3 nucleotides read TGTGCCAGCAGCCCCCTTTCGGGGACTAGCGTCTACGAGCAGTACTTC.

V is TRBV30 and J is TRBJ1-2; TRBD1 agrees at 8 bases. The CDR3 has 13 amino acids. Germline CDR1 is GTSNPN and CDR2 is SVGIG (reference sequence). V lost 0 bases to trimming and J lost 4 bases; unmatched junction nucleotides: 1. As DNA, the CDR3 is TGTGCCTGGAGTGTACAGGGGGGCTATGGCTACACCTTC. Its translation: CAWSVQGGYGYTF.

The V and J genes are TRBV10-1 and TRBJ2-3; D not certain. V lost 8 bases to trimming and J lost 4 bases, with 13 bases between them. Germline CDR1 WNHNN, CDR2 SYGVQD (reference sequence). This CDR3 is 13 amino acids long. The CDR3 nucleotides read TGCGCCAGCTCTCGGAGCTTGGCAGATACGCAGTATTTT. This translates into CASSRSLADTQYF.

The chain uses TRBV5-5 and TRBJ1-3; D is uncertain. The CDR3 extends over 14 amino acids. Germline CDR1 is SGHKS and CDR2 is YYEKEE (reference sequence). V was cut by 1 base and J by 0 bases, with 5 bases left in between. The CDR3: CASSLTGSGNTIYF. CDR3 DNA sequence: TGTGCCAGCAGCTTGACGGGCTCTGGAAACACCATATATTTT.

This chain links TRBV14 with TRBJ2-6; the match to TRBD1 covers 7 bases. There are 17 residues in the CDR3. J was trimmed by 2 bases and V by 4 bases; bases with no gene match: 8. Germline lookup yields CDR1 SGHDN and CDR2 FVKESK. The CDR3 region has the DNA TGTGCCAGCAGCCCTCAGACAGGGCCCCCTGGGGCCAACGTCCTGACTTTC. Protein sequence: CASSPQTGPPGANVLTF.

The chain combines TRBV10-3 with TRBJ1-1; 7 bases agree with TRBD1. Germline V gene data show CDR1 as ENHRY and CDR2 as SYGVKD. V dropped 10 bases and J dropped 0; count of bases not matched to a gene: 5. This CDR3 region has 13 residues. The CDR3 DNA reads as TGTGCCACCTCGACAGGGCTGAACACTGAAGCTTTCTTT. Translation: CATSTGLNTEAFF.

The V call is TRBV9, the J call TRBJ1-3; 11 nucleotides match TRBD1. V shed 1 base and J 6 bases; nucleotides not matched to a gene: 12. From germline, CDR1 is SGDLS and CDR2 YYNGEE. The CDR3 has 18 residues. CDR3 loop: CASSVSEGDRGSLNTIYF. The CDR3 coding sequence is TGTGCCAGCAGCGTAAGCGAGGGGGACAGGGGGAGTCTAAACACCATATATTTT.

The J gene is TRBJ1-3, the V gene TRBV28, with 7 bases fitting TRBD1. This CDR3 has 13 amino acids. Germline trimming cut 7 bases from V and 3 bases from J; bases unmatched to any gene: 3. Germline-derived CDR1 and CDR2 are MDHEN and SYDVKM. CDR3 sequence (DNA): TGTGCCAGCACGACAGGGCATGGAAACACCATATATTTT. It encodes CASTTGHGNTIYF.

The gene calls are TRBV30 and TRBJ2-5, with 10 bases matching TRBD2. Germline CDR1 is GTSNPN and CDR2 is SVGIG (reference sequence). With 7 bases clipped from V and 5 bases from J, the junction kept 7 bases outside the gene matches. The CDR3 covers 13 residues. The CDR3 DNA reads as TGTGCCTCCCAGGGACTAGCGTGGGAGACCCAGTACTTC. Translation: CASQGLAWETQYF.

Of note for this clone: Here the CDR3 omits its conserved ending phenylalanine or tryptophan, so a read error is the likely source. It is unclear where the CDR3 begins or ends on the DNA, so no DNA is shown, and the CDR3 is as TCRdb lists it. V usage is TRBV7-9 and J usage is TRBJ1-3. Per germline, CDR1 SEHNR and CDR2 FQNEAQ (reference sequence). The CDR3 extends over 11 residues, inclusive of both ends. The chain's CDR3 is CASSLDPGNWD.

J is TRBJ1-6 and V is TRBV4-2, with TRBD1 matching over 8 bases. Germline V gives CDR1 LGHNA, CDR2 YNFKEQ. V was clipped by 4 bases and J by 5 bases; unmatched bases: 4. CDR3 size: 15 residues. CDR3: CASSRDRSDNSPLHF. DNA of the CDR3: TGTGCCAGCAGCCGGGACAGGTCCGATAATTCACCCCTCCACTTT.

Only a few counts were recorded for this clone. The rearrangement joins TRBV27 to TRBJ1-2, with 7 bases that match TRBD1. The CDR3 runs 14 residues. V was clipped by 5 bases and J by 7 bases; unmatched bases: 10. Germline V CDR1 and CDR2: MNHEY, SMNVEV (reference sequence). The CDR3: CASSPWTGRGGYTF. Written as DNA, the CDR3 is TGTGCCAGCAGTCCGTGGACAGGCAGGGGTGGCTACACCTTC.

The genes are TRBV25-1 and TRBJ2-7, with D unclear. Germline CDR1 and CDR2: MGHDK and SYGVNS. V was clipped by 4 bases and J by 4 bases, with 8 bases between them. The CDR3 is 12 residues long. CDR3: CASSVVGYEQYF. CDR3 in DNA: TGTGCCAGCAGTGTTGTCGGGTACGAGCAGTACTTC.

The chain joins TRBV2 to TRBJ1-2; D might be TRBD1 (6 bases). CDR1 and CDR2 (germline): SNHLY, FYNNEI. V was cut by 5 bases and J by 8 bases, with 12 bases left in between. The CDR3 spans 12 residues. CDR3 DNA: TGTGCCAGCAGTTCAGGGGAACGCGGCTACACCTTC. Encoded protein: CASSSGERGYTF.

The CDR3 loop reads CASSEAGQGRDGYTF. CDR3 nucleotide sequence: TGTGCCAGCAGTGAAGCAGGACAGGGTAGGGATGGCTACACCTTC. The chain couples TRBV6-1 to TRBJ1-2, with 8 bases matching TRBD1. The ends lost 0 bases at V and 6 bases at J; junction bases unmatched: 6. Germline V lookup: CDR1 MNHNS, CDR2 SASEGT. The CDR3 loop spans 15 amino acids.

The chain combines TRBV3-1 (or the pseudogene TRBV3-2) with TRBJ1-6, with D uncertain. The length of the CDR3 is 15 residues. Trimming removed 6 bases from V and 9 bases from J, with 18 bases in between. Germline V gene data show CDR1 as LGHDT and CDR2 as YNNKEL (reference sequence). The CDR3 here is CASRLTPGLSSPLHF. CDR3 DNA sequence: TGTGCCAGCAGGCTAACCCCAGGACTCTCTTCACCCCTCCACTTT.

The chain combines TRBV7-2 with TRBJ1-5, with 8 bases aligning to TRBD1. Losses at the gene ends were 6 bases for V and 4 bases for J; bases not matched to a gene: 8. This CDR3 spans 15 amino acids. Germline loops: CDR1 SGHTA, CDR2 FQGNSA. Here the CDR3 reads CASSFGQGRNQPQHF. The DNA of the CDR3 is TGTGCCAGCAGTTTCGGACAGGGAAGGAATCAGCCCCAGCATTTT.

The chain links TRBV18 to TRBJ1-1; D may be TRBD1 (6 bases). The germline CDR1 and CDR2 sequences are KGHSH and LQKENI. The CDR3 totals 13 residues. The ends were cut back, 5 bases at V and 5 bases at J, with 12 bases in the middle. This CDR3 is CASSASGDTEAFF. CDR3 nucleotides: TGTGCCAGCTCAGCCTCAGGGGATACTGAAGCTTTCTTT.